The 28 T cell receptor beta chains reported below all come from one sample, sequenced in a study of graft-versus-host responses after intestinal transplantation. Assay: immunoSEQ multiplex PCR; the TCRdb copy retains only in-frame clones and omits some. Here the sample spans some 84,000 clones, around 83% being singletons. Their recognized antigens are unknown. The sample consisted of unstimulated CD4+ T cells sorted from spleen or lymph node cells, taken before intestinal transplant. Every receptor here comes from a human donor who received an intestinal transplant.

J is TRBJ1-5 and V is TRBV27, with a tentative D call TRBD1 (5 bases). The length of the CDR3 is 16 residues. From germline, CDR1 is MNHEY and CDR2 SMNVEV (reference sequence). The ends were cut back, 5 bases at V and 5 bases at J, with 19 bases in the middle. The CDR3 bases are TGTGCCAGCAGTCCTCCTATCTCGGGGGGTCATCAGCCCCAGCATTTT. Amino acids: CASSPPISGGHQPQHF.

The J gene is TRBJ2-6, the V gene TRBV28, with D maybe TRBD1 (5 bases). The V end lost 6 bases, the J end lost 6 bases, and 12 bases lay between the germline ends. Looked up from germline, CDR1 is MDHEN and CDR2 is SYDVKM. The CDR3 length is 14 residues. Written as DNA, the CDR3 is TGTGCCAGCAGGGGATTCAGGGAGGCCAACGTCCTGACTTTC. The encoded protein is CASRGFREANVLTF.

The chain carries TRBV29-1 and TRBJ2-5; 10 bases are shared with TRBD2. Germline values: CDR1 SQVTM, CDR2 ANQGSEA. The junction had 12 bases not matched to a gene; V was cut back by 3 bases and J by 2 bases. The CDR3 has 17 amino acids. The CDR3 here is CSVDGPFASGGQETQYF. In nucleotides, the CDR3 is TGCAGCGTTGACGGTCCCTTCGCTAGCGGGGGACAAGAGACCCAGTACTTC. The full variable domain, completed using reference TRBV29-1 and TRBJ2-5, is SAVISQKPSRDICQRGTSLTIQCQVDSQVTMMFWYRQQPGQSLTLIATANQGSEATYESGFVIDKFPISRPNLTFSTLTVSNMSPEDSSIYLCSVDGPFASGGQETQYFGPGTRLLVL.

The V call is TRBV9, the J call TRBJ2-6; weak D call: TRBD2 (6 bases). The CDR3 spans 19 residues. V lost 0 bases and J 0 bases, leaving 16 bases between the germline ends. CDR1 SGDLS and CDR2 YYNGEE come from the germline V gene. The CDR3 DNA is TGTGCCAGCAGCGTAGGGTTGGCGGGGCCCGGCTCTGGGGCCAACGTCCTGACTTTC. Translated, it gives CASSVGLAGPGSGANVLTF.

This clone was seen a few times. The V call is TRBV5-1, the J call TRBJ2-5; TRBD2 aligns across 7 bases. From germline, CDR1 is SGHRS and CDR2 YFSETQ. This CDR3 spans 13 amino acids. The V and J ends lost 4 bases and 5 bases, in that order; junction bases with no gene match: 5. The CDR3 DNA is TGCGCCAGCAGCACCAGCGGGATGGAGACCCAGTACTTC. Translation gives CASSTSGMETQYF.

The chain uses TRBV11-2 and TRBJ2-1; 10 nucleotides line up with TRBD2. After removal of 5 bases from V and 9 bases from J, the junction contained 10 bases not matched to a gene. Germline values: CDR1 SGHAT, CDR2 FQNNGV. The CDR3 extends over 15 amino acids. CDR3 coding DNA: TGTGCCAGCAGCGTAGGGGCTAGCGGGAGTGGTGAGCAGTTCTTC. It yields the protein CASSVGASGSGEQFF.

This clone has a handful of counts. V usage is TRBV19 and J usage is TRBJ2-1, with 13 nucleotides matching TRBD2. The germline CDR1 and CDR2 sequences are LNHDA and SQIVND (reference sequence). The ends lost 10 bases at V and 3 bases at J; junction bases unmatched: 6. The CDR3 loop spans 15 amino acids. The CDR3 loop is CATGLAGAHYNEQFF. CDR3 nucleotide sequence: TGTGCCACCGGACTAGCGGGGGCTCACTACAATGAGCAGTTCTTC.

The rearrangement links TRBV30 to TRBJ1-3; D call uncertain. Germline V gives CDR1 GTSNPN, CDR2 SVGIG (reference sequence). Trimming stripped 1 base from V and 0 bases from J, with 4 bases between. CDR3 length: 13 amino acids. The DNA for the CDR3 is TGTGCCTGGAGTGCGAGCTCTGGAAACACCATATATTTT. Encoded protein: CAWSASSGNTIYF.

V and J are TRBV6-1 and TRBJ2-2; 7 positions agree with TRBD1. V shed 7 bases, J shed 1 base, and the junction held 6 bases outside the gene matches. The CDR3 is 15 residues long. Germline V CDR1 and CDR2: MNHNS, SASEGT. The CDR3 loop reads CASTLRTGNTGELFF. The DNA for the CDR3 is TGTGCCAGCACCTTGCGGACAGGGAACACCGGGGAGCTGTTTTTT.

The chain employs TRBV5-1 and TRBJ2-5; 11 bases are shared with TRBD2. Trimming removed 0 bases from V and 5 bases from J; junction bases left unmatched: 9. There are 17 residues in the CDR3. From germline, CDR1 is SGHRS and CDR2 YFSETQ. CDR3 DNA: TGCGCCAGCAGCTTGGTTGGTAGCGGGGGGGCTCGGGAGACCCAGTACTTC. It specifies CASSLVGSGGARETQYF.

The chain joins TRBV5-1 to TRBJ2-3, with 8 bases aligning to TRBD2. CDR3 length: 13 amino acids. J gave up 5 bases and V 4 bases, and 3 bases lay outside the gene matches. Looked up from germline, CDR1 is SGHRS and CDR2 is YFSETQ. This chain's CDR3 is CASSPGGGDTQYF. In DNA, the CDR3 is TGCGCCAGCAGCCCCGGGGGGGGAGATACGCAGTATTTT.

V usage is TRBV14 and J usage is TRBJ2-7; 7 bases agree with TRBD2. Germline values: CDR1 SGHDN, CDR2 FVKESK. Losses at the gene ends were 0 bases for V and 1 base for J; bases not matched to a gene: 15. The CDR3 runs to 19 residues. The CDR3 bases are TGTGCCAGCAGCCAAGAAGTTAGAGGTAAAGGGAGGGAATCCTACGAGCAGTACTTC. This translates into CASSQEVRGKGRESYEQYF.

This clone was seen only a few times. The J gene is TRBJ2-7, the V gene TRBV5-6; maybe TRBD2 (6 bases). CDR1 is SGHDT, CDR2 YYEEEE, per germline. The CDR3 is made up of 16 amino acids. With 4 bases removed from V and 6 bases from J, the gap between germline ends came to 23 bases. In DNA, the CDR3 is TGTGCCAGCAGCGCGGAGGGGAGGACCTTTTCGGGCGAGCAGTACTTC. It encodes CASSAEGRTFSGEQYF.

This chain joins TRBV5-4 and TRBJ2-7; D uncertain. V was clipped by 2 bases and J by 2 bases, with 8 bases between them. CDR3 length: 13 residues. The germline CDR1 and CDR2 sequences are SGHNT and YYREEE (reference sequence). CDR3 loop: CASSLYRAYEQYF. The CDR3 bases are TGTGCCAGCAGCTTATACAGAGCCTACGAGCAGTACTTC.

The CDR3 DNA reads as TGCACCAGCAGCCATATAGCGGGGGGACCCTACGAGCAGTACTTC. Translation gives CTSSHIAGGPYEQYF. The V call is TRBV1, the J call TRBJ2-7; the listed D gene, TRBD2, was not tested against the DNA. TRBV1 is designated a pseudogene. The CDR3 length is 15 residues.

The V and J genes are TRBV5-1 and TRBJ2-1; 11 bases line up with TRBD2. The CDR3 runs 15 residues. Germline V lookup: CDR1 SGHRS, CDR2 YFSETQ. Trimming removed 0 bases from V and 9 bases from J; junction bases left unmatched: 5. The CDR3 is CASSLEGLADFEQFF. The CDR3 DNA reads TGCGCCAGCAGCTTGGAGGGACTAGCGGACTTTGAGCAGTTCTTC.

This sequence joins TRBV18 and TRBJ2-2; 9 nucleotides align to TRBD1. From germline, CDR1 is KGHSH and CDR2 LQKENI. CDR3 size: 16 residues. V dropped 0 bases and J dropped 7; count of bases not matched to a gene: 6. The CDR3 protein is CASSPPNRGQVGELFF. The CDR3 DNA follows: TGTGCCAGCTCACCACCGAACAGGGGGCAGGTCGGGGAGCTGTTTTTT. The full variable domain, with the rest looked up from reference TRBV18 and TRBJ2-2, is NAGVMQNPRHLVRRRGQEARLRCSPMKGHSHVYWYRQLPEEGLKFMVYLQKENIIDESGMPKERFSAEFPKEGPSILRIQQVVRGDSAAYFCASSPPNRGQVGELFFGEGSRLTVL.

The chain joins TRBV6-1 to TRBJ2-3, with 7 bases fitting TRBD2. V shed 6 bases and J 2 bases; nucleotides not matched to a gene: 5. Germline lookup yields CDR1 MNHNS and CDR2 SASEGT. This CDR3 contains 14 residues. The CDR3 DNA sequence: TGTGCCAGCAGGGAGCGGGGATTCACAGATACGCAGTATTTT. Protein: CASRERGFTDTQYF.

V gene TRBV9 combines with J gene TRBJ2-7; 7 nucleotides line up with TRBD2. V was clipped by 0 bases and J by 11 bases; unmatched bases: 14. This CDR3 is built from 15 residues. CDR1 and CDR2 (germline): SGDLS, YYNGEE. The CDR3 loop is CASSVDPTTSSRKYF. In DNA, the CDR3 is TGTGCCAGCAGCGTAGACCCTACGACTAGCTCAAGGAAGTACTTC.

This clone was detected only once. DNA for the CDR3: TGTGCCAGCAGTGAAGCCGCACTGACAGGTAATAACGAGCAGTACTTC. Amino acid sequence: CASSEAALTGNNEQYF. V gene TRBV2 combines with J gene TRBJ2-7; tentative D call: TRBD1 (6 bases). The CDR3 has 16 amino acids. Trimming removed 0 bases at V and 5 bases at J, with 17 bases between. Germline V CDR1 and CDR2: SNHLY, FYNNEI. Supplemented by reference TRBV2 and TRBJ2-7, the full variable domain reads EPEVTQTPSHQVTQMGQEVILRCVPISNHLYFYWYRQILGQKVEFLVSFYNNEISEKSEIFDDQFSVERPDGSNFTLKIRSTKLEDSAMYFCASSEAALTGNNEQYFGPGTRLTVT.

The V gene is TRBV6-4, the J gene TRBJ2-7, with 8 bases lining up with TRBD2. Trimming took 2 bases from V and 2 from J; bases not matched to a gene: 11. Germline-derived CDR1 and CDR2 are MRHNA and SNTAGT. The CDR3 covers 17 residues. The CDR3 nucleotides read TGTGCCAGCAGTGACCCCCGAGGTAGCGGGGTTCCCTACGAGCAGTACTTC. Translating it yields CASSDPRGSGVPYEQYF.

This clone was seen a handful of times. The CDR3 here is CASSQRAGADNEQFF. The CDR3 DNA follows: TGCGCCAGCAGCCAAAGAGCGGGAGCGGACAATGAGCAGTTCTTC. The V and J genes are TRBV5-1 and TRBJ2-1; 8 bases match TRBD2. V gave up 4 bases and J gave up 5 bases; unmatched junction bases: 8. The CDR3 loop spans 15 amino acids. Germline loops: CDR1 SGHRS, CDR2 YFSETQ.

There are a few counts of this clone. The genes are TRBV5-1 and TRBJ2-7, with 8 bases matching TRBD2. CDR3 length: 16 amino acids. J gave up 0 bases and V 0 bases, and 5 bases lay outside the gene matches. The germline CDR1 and CDR2 sequences are SGHRS and YFSETQ. As DNA, the CDR3 is TGCGCCAGCAGCTTGGGAGCGGGGGCCAGCTCCTACGAGCAGTACTTC. Residues: CASSLGAGASSYEQYF.

The sample holds a few counts of this clone. V is TRBV2 and J is TRBJ1-5; TRBD1 agrees at 7 bases. The CDR3 is 13 amino acids. After removal of 6 bases from V and 7 bases from J, the junction contained 6 bases not matched to a gene. The V gene's germline CDR1 is SNHLY and CDR2 FYNNEI. The CDR3 loop is CASRGTDFQPQHF. The DNA for the CDR3 is TGTGCCAGCAGGGGGACAGATTTCCAGCCCCAGCATTTT.

V usage is TRBV27 and J usage is TRBJ1-4, with 7 bases matching TRBD1. There are 13 residues in the CDR3. Germline V gives CDR1 MNHEY, CDR2 SMNVEV (reference sequence). V shed 5 bases and J 12 bases; nucleotides not matched to a gene: 9. CDR3 region: CASSKETGLELFF. DNA for the CDR3: TGTGCCAGCAGTAAAGAGACAGGGTTGGAACTGTTTTTT.

The chain links TRBV30 to TRBJ2-3; unclear D gene. The V end was cut by 0 bases, the J end by 0 bases, with 7 bases between. The CDR3 runs 14 residues. From germline, CDR1 is GTSNPN and CDR2 SVGIG (reference sequence). The CDR3 nucleotides are TGTGCCTGGAGTGTAGGCGGTAGCACAGATACGCAGTATTTT. Translating gives CAWSVGGSTDTQYF. Supplemented by reference TRBV30 and TRBJ2-3, the full variable domain reads SQTIHQWPATLVQPVGSPLSLECTVEGTSNPNLYWYRQAAGRGLQLLFYSVGIGQISSEVPQNLSASRPQDRQFILSSKKLLLSDSGFYLCAWSVGGSTDTQYFGPGTRLTVL.

This clone showed up just a few times. This chain connects TRBV7-6 to TRBJ1-1, with D hard to call. The CDR3 contains 15 residues. Germline CDR1 is SGHVS and CDR2 is FNYEAQ. V lost 2 bases and J lost 1, with 11 bases in between. This CDR3 is CASSLYEGGNTEAFF. The CDR3 DNA reads TGTGCCAGCAGCTTATATGAAGGCGGGAACACTGAAGCTTTCTTT. Full variable domain (rest looked up from reference TRBV7-6 and TRBJ1-1): GAGVSQSPRYKVTKRGQDVALRCDPISGHVSLYWYRQALGQGPEFLTYFNYEAQQDKSGLPNDRFSAERPEGSISTLTIQRTEQRDSAMYRCASSLYEGGNTEAFFGQGTRLTVV.

The V gene is TRBV2, the J gene TRBJ1-5; D is ambiguous. Per the germline V gene, CDR1 is SNHLY and CDR2 is FYNNEI. V dropped 6 bases and J dropped 10 bases, with 16 bases sitting between them. The CDR3 covers 13 residues. Written as DNA, the CDR3 is TGTGCCAGCAGCGCCCCCGGGATAGGTCCCCAGCATTTT. Protein product: CASSAPGIGPQHF. Variable domain in full (rest from reference TRBV2 and TRBJ1-5): EPEVTQTPSHQVTQMGQEVILRCVPISNHLYFYWYRQILGQKVEFLVSFYNNEISEKSEIFDDQFSVERPDGSNFTLKIRSTKLEDSAMYFCASSAPGIGPQHFGDGTRLSIL.